This passage covers 27 T cell receptor beta chains from one sample sequenced in a study of blood T cell repertoires in COVID-19. The data were produced by immunoSEQ multiplex PCR, yet TCRdb's version contains in-frame clones alone and is incomplete. The repertoire holds around 250,000 clones, roughly four fifths seen once, with roughly 3.3% in the top ten. Sequencing input: peripheral blood. Receptors originate from a young woman with acute or convalescent COVID-19.

V usage is TRBV28 and J usage is TRBJ2-3; 8 positions match TRBD2. The J segment lost 1 base and the V segment lost 5 bases, leaving 5 bases of the junction unmatched. The CDR3 covers 15 residues. Germline V gene lookup returns CDR1 MDHEN and CDR2 SYDVKM. This CDR3 reads CASSIAGLGTDTQYF. In DNA form, the CDR3 reads TGTGCCAGCAGTATAGCGGGACTGGGCACAGATACGCAGTATTTT. Full variable domain (remainder filled in from reference TRBV28 and TRBJ2-3): DVKVTQSSRYLVKRTGEKVFLECVQDMDHENMFWYRQDPGLGLRLIYFSYDVKMKEKGDIPEGYSVSREKKERFSLILESASTNQTSMYLCASSIAGLGTDTQYFGPGTRLTVL.

J is TRBJ2-1 and V is TRBV9; 8 nucleotides match TRBD2. From germline, CDR1 is SGDLS and CDR2 YYNGEE. V dropped 4 bases and J dropped 8; count of bases not matched to a gene: 23. There are 19 residues in the CDR3. The CDR3 DNA sequence: TGTGCCAGCAGCCCCTCGACCCTCGGGTGGGGGACTAGGGCACATGAGCAGTTCTTC. It specifies CASSPSTLGWGTRAHEQFF.

This rearrangement joins TRBV6-5 to TRBJ2-1; 10 bases agree with TRBD2. V was pared by 4 bases and J by 2 bases, with 2 bases of the junction left unmatched. The CDR3 has 15 amino acids. Germline assignment: CDR1 MNHEY and CDR2 SVGAGI. The CDR3 DNA follows: TGTGCCAGCAGTTTAGCGGGAGGTGCCTACAATGAGCAGTTCTTC. Amino acids: CASSLAGGAYNEQFF.

V and J are TRBV30 and TRBJ1-2; D perhaps matches TRBD1 (5 bases). Germline loops: CDR1 GTSNPN, CDR2 SVGIG (reference sequence). Trimming cost V 2 bases and J 4 bases, with 11 bases left between them. This CDR3 is 13 amino acids long. The CDR3 loop is CAWSWGEGYGYTF. The CDR3 region has the DNA TGTGCCTGGAGTTGGGGGGAAGGCTATGGCTACACCTTC.

This rearrangement joins TRBV6-2 or TRBV6-3 to TRBJ1-1; no clear D gene. Deletions cut 3 bases from V and 3 bases from J, with 14 bases between. The CDR3 extends over 15 amino acids. Germline V gene lookup returns CDR1 MNHEY and CDR2 SVGEGT. The CDR3: CASSYNPLRDTEAFF. CDR3 in DNA: TGTGCCAGCAGTTATAATCCTCTACGGGACACTGAAGCTTTCTTT.

The CDR3 nucleotides are TGTGCCAGCAGTTTTCCGGGAGCTATTGTGCAGTACTTC. Amino acids: CASSFPGAIVQYF. V is TRBV6-5 and J is TRBJ2-7, with a tentative D call TRBD2 (6 bases). V lost 4 bases and J 9 bases, leaving 16 bases between the germline ends. This CDR3 spans 13 amino acids. Germline V gene data show CDR1 as MNHEY and CDR2 as SVGAGI.

CDR3 protein: CASSFGAVYEQYF. The DNA of the CDR3 is TGTGCCAGCAGCTTTGGAGCCGTCTACGAGCAGTACTTC. The chain combines TRBV7-2 with TRBJ2-7; D gene uncertain. Germline V gene lookup returns CDR1 SGHTA and CDR2 FQGNSA. Trimming shortened V by 3 bases and J by 3 bases, and 9 bases separated the two germline ends. The CDR3 is 13 residues long.

This rearrangement joins TRBV6-4 to TRBJ2-1; TRBD2 matches 11 bases. Germline values: CDR1 MRHNA, CDR2 SNTAGT. Unmatched junction bases numbered 4, after V lost 3 bases and J lost 6 bases. The CDR3 is 15 residues long. The DNA for the CDR3 is TGTGCCAGCAGTGAAACTAGCGGGAGTTCCAATGAGCAGTTCTTC. This gives the protein CASSETSGSSNEQFF.

This clone has just one count. The rearrangement uses TRBV4-3 and TRBJ1-3, with D unclear. CDR1 LGHNA and CDR2 YSLEER come from the germline V gene. The CDR3 totals 20 residues. Trimming pared 0 bases from V and 3 bases from J, leaving 24 bases between. Written as DNA, the CDR3 is TGCGCCAGCAGCCAAGATCCCACCGGGGTCGGGGTAGCGGATGGAAACACCATATATTTT. This gives the protein CASSQDPTGVGVADGNTIYF.

The count of this clone is one. This chain joins TRBV28 and TRBJ1-6; D is ambiguous. CDR1 is MDHEN and CDR2 is SYDVKM in the germline V gene. V lost 5 bases and J 9 bases, leaving 17 bases between the germline ends. This CDR3 region has 15 residues. The CDR3 sequence: CASSNGNKFPSPLHF. The CDR3 DNA reads as TGTGCCAGCAGTAACGGGAATAAATTCCCTTCACCCCTCCACTTT.

This clone appeared a few times. The rearrangement uses TRBV27 and TRBJ1-2; TRBD1 might be the D (5 bases). Germline CDR1 is MNHEY and CDR2 is SMNVEV (reference sequence). This CDR3 is built from 11 residues. Trimming cost V 8 bases and J 4 bases, with 8 bases left between them. The CDR3 here is CASGQGYGYTF. For the CDR3, the DNA is TGTGCCAGCGGGCAGGGCTATGGCTACACCTTC.

As regards this clone: One end of the junction fails to match germline, which may point to a read error. The J gene is TRBJ2-1, the V gene TRBV7-8; D may be TRBD1 or TRBD2 (7 bases each). Germline CDR1 is SGHVS and CDR2 is FQNEAQ. This CDR3 comprises 14 residues. CDR3 amino acids: CASSLAGGGYEQFF. CDR3 coding DNA: TGTGCCAGCAGTTTAGCAGGGGGGGGTTATGAGCAGTTCTTC.

Comments on this clone: Given a much more abundant clone one base away, this may be a read error. The same CDR3 can be traced to other DNA sequences in this sample. The chain combines TRBV7-2 with TRBJ2-7; 9 bases fit TRBD2. The CDR3 extends over 16 amino acids. Trimming removed 1 base from V and 1 base from J; junction bases left unmatched: 5. The V gene's germline CDR1 is SGHTA and CDR2 FQGNSA. The CDR3 coding sequence is TGTGCCAGCAGCTTAGGGCTTAGCGGGAGTTCCTACGAGCAGTACTTC. Encoded protein: CASSLGLSGSSYEQYF.

This clone occurred a few times. CDR3 sequence (DNA): TGCGCCAGCAGCTTGGGTAGTAGCGGGAGGAAAAGCTCCTACGAGCAGTACTTC. Translated: CASSLGSSGRKSSYEQYF. V usage is TRBV5-1 and J usage is TRBJ2-7; 10 bases map to TRBD2. CDR3 length: 18 residues. The germline V gene encodes CDR1 SGHRS and CDR2 YFSETQ. V shed 0 bases and J 0 bases; nucleotides not matched to a gene: 9.

The genes are TRBV3-1 (or the pseudogene TRBV3-2) and TRBJ2-1; 12 bases line up with TRBD2. The CDR3 consists of 18 residues. Germline V CDR1 and CDR2: LGHDT, YNNKEL (reference sequence). Trimming took 4 bases from V and 1 from J; bases not matched to a gene: 8. CDR3 bases: TGTGCCAGCAGCCGGGCTAGCGGGAGGGCCGGGTCCTACAATGAGCAGTTCTTC. Its translation is CASSRASGRAGSYNEQFF.

In its sample, this clone was seen once. The chain links TRBV5-1 to TRBJ2-5; unclear D gene. CDR1 is SGHRS, CDR2 YFSETQ, per germline. The CDR3 is 13 residues long. Between the trimmed V and J ends, which lost 4 bases and 5 bases, there was a span of 12 bases. CDR3 bases: TGCGCCAGCAGCCCGCTAGATCAGGAGACCCAGTACTTC. Its protein product is CASSPLDQETQYF. The full variable domain, in which reference TRBV5-1 and TRBJ2-5 provide the parts outside the CDR3, is KAGVTQTPRYLIKTRGQQVTLSCSPISGHRSVSWYQQTPGQGLQFLFEYFSETQRNKGNFPGRFSGRQFSNSRSEMNVSTLELGDSALYLCASSPLDQETQYFGPGTRLLVL.

This clone was counted once. The chain has TRBV6-5 and TRBJ2-7; weak D call: TRBD1 (5 bases). Trimming took off 5 bases at V and 2 bases at J, with 13 bases between the two ends. Germline V gene sequence: CDR1 MNHEY, CDR2 SVGAGI. This CDR3 contains 14 residues. CDR3 in DNA: TGTGCCAGCAGTCCATGGACACGGCCCTACGAGCAGTACTTC. Protein: CASSPWTRPYEQYF.

The chain links TRBV28 to TRBJ2-2; perhaps TRBD2 as D (5 bases). This CDR3 is built from 13 residues. V was pared by 6 bases and J by 2 bases, with 7 bases between. Germline V gives CDR1 MDHEN, CDR2 SYDVKM. CDR3 nucleotide sequence: TGTGCCAGCAGAGAGGGCAACACCGGGGAGCTGTTTTTT. Residues: CASREGNTGELFF.

The V gene is TRBV27, the J gene TRBJ1-2; D is unresolved. The V gene lost 5 bases and the J gene lost 0 bases, with 13 bases spanning the gap. CDR3 length: 15 residues. CDR1 is MNHEY, CDR2 SMNVEV, per germline (reference sequence). For the CDR3, the DNA is TGTGCCAGCAGTCATCGAGCAGGCACTAACTATGGCTACACCTTC. Residues: CASSHRAGTNYGYTF.

V gene TRBV6-5 combines with J gene TRBJ2-3; 7 bases line up with TRBD1. J lost 3 bases, V lost 6 bases, and 3 bases had no gene match. Germline V gene sequence: CDR1 MNHEY, CDR2 SVGAGI. The CDR3 runs to 13 residues. As DNA, the CDR3 is TGTGCCAGCAGCCCGGGACAGACAGATACGCAGTATTTT. Translated, it gives CASSPGQTDTQYF.

The chain uses TRBV7-2 and TRBJ2-1; 14 bases agree with TRBD2. Germline V CDR1 and CDR2: SGHTA, FQGNSA. The CDR3 is 19 residues long. V trimming: 3 bases; J trimming: 6 bases; junction bases outside the gene matches: 13. CDR3 sequence reads: CASSLATGTSGRWGNEQFF. The CDR3 nucleotides read TGTGCCAGCAGCTTGGCTACCGGGACTAGCGGGAGATGGGGCAATGAGCAGTTCTTC.

This chain links TRBV13 with TRBJ2-2; D not certain. CDR3 size: 14 residues. Germline V gene sequence: CDR1 PRHDT, CDR2 FYEKMQ (reference sequence). With 5 bases removed from V and 6 bases from J, the gap between germline ends came to 13 bases. DNA of the CDR3: TGTGCCAGCAGCGGGCGTCTGAGTTCCGGGGAGCTGTTTTTT. As protein: CASSGRLSSGELFF.

The V call is TRBV9, the J call TRBJ2-7; 10 positions agree with TRBD1. Germline-derived CDR1 and CDR2 are SGDLS and YYNGEE. This CDR3 is 13 amino acids long. V trimming: 0 bases; J trimming: 9 bases; junction bases outside the gene matches: 3. The CDR3: CASSVEGQGGQYF. In nucleotides, the CDR3 is TGTGCCAGCAGCGTAGAAGGACAGGGGGGGCAGTACTTC.

CDR3 sequence: CASSYYSNTEAFF. The CDR3 DNA reads as TGTGCCAGCAGTTACTATTCAAACACTGAAGCTTTCTTT. The chain is built from TRBV6-2 or TRBV6-3 and TRBJ1-1; D call uncertain. CDR3 length: 13 residues. Looked up from germline, CDR1 is MNHEY and CDR2 is SVGEGT. The ends were cut back, 1 base at V and 2 bases at J, with 5 bases in the middle.

The chain couples TRBV28 to TRBJ1-2, with 10 bases aligning to TRBD1. The CDR3 has 14 residues. V gave up 5 bases and J gave up 6 bases; unmatched junction bases: 6. The germline gives CDR1 MDHEN, CDR2 SYDVKM. CDR3 nucleotide sequence: TGTGCCAGCAGTCCCGGACAGGGGGGTGATGGCTACACCTTC. This encodes CASSPGQGGDGYTF.

The chain links TRBV5-8 to TRBJ1-4; D is uncertain. V dropped 2 bases and J dropped 3 bases, with 8 bases sitting between them. Germline lookup yields CDR1 SGHTS and CDR2 YDEGEE. The CDR3 contains 14 residues. For the CDR3, the DNA is TGTGCCAGCAGCTTCCGCGATGCTAATGAAAAACTGTTTTTT. It is translated as CASSFRDANEKLFF.

The genes are TRBV24-1 and TRBJ2-3; 14 bases line up with TRBD2. CDR1 is KGHDR and CDR2 is SFDVKD in the germline V gene. V shed 9 bases and J 6 bases; nucleotides not matched to a gene: 7. This CDR3 is built from 15 residues. The CDR3 sequence: CATAGTSGSADTQYF. The CDR3 region has the DNA TGTGCCACCGCCGGGACTAGCGGGAGTGCGGATACGCAGTATTTT.